The rows below give T cell receptor beta chains drawn from one sample of a study of blood T cell repertoires in COVID-19. Measured with immunoSEQ multiplex PCR; TCRdb has only the in-frame clones, and not every one. The repertoire has more than 95,000 clones, roughly four fifths of them found once; the top ten carry more than 4.5%. Sequencing was carried out using peripheral blood. The receptors originated from a man aged 55 to 70 with acute or convalescent COVID-19. Both conserved end residues are part of each CDR3. D genes are given only for firm matches. Rows may omit the clone size; those that give it use once, few, many or a size class.

>NA|TRBJ2-1|14|NA|TRBV5-4
TGTGCCAGCCGCTTGGGGGGAGAATTCAATGAGCAGTTCTTC
CASRLGGEFNEQFF
>TRBD2|TRBJ2-7|15|NA|TRBV29-1
TGCAGCGTTGGCCGAGGGACTAGCGGGAGTGGAGAGCAGTACTTC
CSVGRGTSGSGEQYF
>NA|TRBJ2-1|15|NA|TRBV7-2
TGTGCCAGCAGCTCAGTGGGGACAAGCGGAGGTTTGCAGTTCTTC
CASSSVGTSGGLQFF
>TRBD2|TRBJ2-3|16|NA|TRBV15
TGTGCCACCAGCAGTCCAGGACTAGCGGGAGGAGATACGCAGTATTTT
CATSSPGLAGGDTQYF
>TRBD2|TRBJ2-3|15|NA|TRBV6-5
TGTGCCAGCAGTCGGACTAGCGGGAGCACAGATACGCAGTATTTT
CASSRTSGSTDTQYF
>NA|TRBJ1-2|15|once|TRBV6-2/TRBV6-3
TGTGCCAGCAGTTCCGACAGCAACAATAACTATGGCTACACCTTC
CASSSDSNNNYGYTF
>NA|TRBJ2-2|16|NA|TRBV7-3
TGTGCCAGCAGCTTAACTGGCGGAGCGAACACCGGGGAGCTGTTTTTT
CASSLTGGANTGELFF
>NA|TRBJ2-3|12|once|TRBV5-1
TGCGCCAGCAGATATAGCACAGATACGCAGTATTTT
CASRYSTDTQYF
>NA|TRBJ2-5|11|once|TRBV20-1
TGCAGTGCTAGAGATCTGGAGACCCAGTACTTC
CSARDLETQYF
>NA|TRBJ1-1|14|NA|TRBV18
TGTGCCAGCTCACCCTTAGACAGGCGCACTGAAGCTTTCTTT
CASSPLDRRTEAFF
>NA|TRBJ1-5|14|once|TRBV5-1
TGCGCCAGCAGTACCGAAGGGGGCAATCAGCCCCAGCATTTT
CASSTEGGNQPQHF
>NA|TRBJ2-1|12|NA|TRBV5-1
TGCGCCAGCAGCTTGTTGTTCGATGAGCAGTTCTTC
CASSLLFDEQFF
>NA|TRBJ1-4|18|NA|TRBV19
TGTGCCAGTAGTACCTTCCGGGACAAGGGAATCCCTAATGAAAAACTGTTTTTT
CASSTFRDKGIPNEKLFF
>TRBD2|TRBJ2-1|15|NA|TRBV6-5
TGTGCCAGCAGTTACTCTGTAGCGGGGGGTAATGAGCAGTTCTTC
CASSYSVAGGNEQFF
>NA|TRBJ1-5|14|NA|TRBV11-2
TGTGCCAGCAGCTTAGAACGGGTTGGCCAGCCCCAGCATTTT
CASSLERVGQPQHF
>NA|TRBJ1-1|13|NA|TRBV6-2/TRBV6-3
TGTGCCAGCAGCGGACAGCTGAACACTGAAGCTTTCTTT
CASSGQLNTEAFF
>NA|TRBJ1-5|15|NA|TRBV30
TGTGCCTGGAGTGGGACCGGGACAAACAATCAGCCCCAGCATTTT
CAWSGTGTNNQPQHF
>TRBD1|TRBJ2-4|15|NA|TRBV5-5
TGTGCCAGCAGCCTGCCGGGACAGCTAAAAAACATTCAGTACTTC
CASSLPGQLKNIQYF
>TRBD2|TRBJ2-1|14|NA|TRBV5-4
TGTGCCAGCAGCTTACGACTAGCGGACAATGAGCAGTTCTTC
CASSLRLADNEQFF
>NA|TRBJ1-2|12|NA|TRBV30
TGTGCCCGGGCGGGGGGAAACTATGGCTACACCTTC
CARAGGNYGYTF
>NA|TRBJ1-5|14|few|TRBV19
TGTGCCAGTACGTCTTACGAGCCTGATCAGCCCCAGCATTTT
CASTSYEPDQPQHF
>NA|TRBJ1-1|14|NA|TRBV19
TGTGCCAGTAGTATCTTCGAGCAGGGAGGTGAAGCTTTCTTT
CASSIFEQGGEAFF
>TRBD2|TRBJ2-5|16|NA|TRBV30
TGTGCCTGGGGACCGGGACTAGCGGGAGAACGAGAGACCCAGTACTTC
CAWGPGLAGERETQYF
>NA|TRBJ1-4|20|NA|TRBV7-8
TGTGCCAGCAGCTTACGGCAAAACCGGGGTCGGGGAGCAACTAATGAAAAACTGTTTTTT
CASSLRQNRGRGATNEKLFF
>NA|TRBJ1-2|13|NA|TRBV28
TGTGCCAGCAGTTGGGACACCGGCAATGGCTACACCTTC
CASSWDTGNGYTF
>TRBD2|TRBJ2-5|16|NA|TRBV15
TGTGCCACCAGCAGAGGGAAGCGGGAGTTAGGGGAGACCCAGTACTTC
CATSRGKRELGETQYF
>NA|TRBJ1-5|15|NA|TRBV7-8
TGTGCCAGCAGCACAGACAGTTATAGCAATCAGCCCCAGCATTTT
CASSTDSYSNQPQHF
>TRBD1|TRBJ1-2|16|NA|TRBV19
TGTGCCAGCTCACCCACTCCACAGGGGTTCGTCTATGGCTACACCTTC
CASSPTPQGFVYGYTF
>NA|TRBJ1-2|14|NA|TRBV19
TGTGCCAGTAGTTTACAGGGCCCGAACTATGGCTACACCTTC
CASSLQGPNYGYTF
>NA|TRBJ2-1|12|NA|TRBV2
TGTGCCAGCAGGGCCTCCTACAATGAGCAGTTCTTC
CASRASYNEQFF
>NA|TRBJ1-3|12|NA|TRBV3-1/TRBV3-2
TGTGCCAGCAGCCCTCAAGAGAACACCATATATTTT
CASSPQENTIYF
>TRBD2|TRBJ2-1|16|NA|TRBV30
TGTGCCTGGAGTCCGACGCGACGCGGACTAGCTGGTGAGCAGTTCTTC
CAWSPTRRGLAGEQFF
>NA|TRBJ2-5|15|NA|TRBV2
TGTGCCAGCAGCCCCGGACAGACCGATCAAGAGACCCAGTACTTC
CASSPGQTDQETQYF
>NA|TRBJ1-1|14|NA|TRBV6-5
TGTGCCAGCACTCCGGACAGCCAGAACACTGAAGCTTTCTTT
CASTPDSQNTEAFF
>NA|TRBJ2-7|12|NA|TRBV13
TGTGCCAGCAGCTTAGGTACCGGGGAGCAGTACTTC
CASSLGTGEQYF
>TRBD1|TRBJ2-7|15|NA|TRBV18
TGTGCCAGCTCACTTGCCCCGGGACAGGGTTACGAGCAGTACTTC
CASSLAPGQGYEQYF
>NA|TRBJ2-7|16|once|TRBV5-6
TGTGCCAGCAGCTTGAGAGGAGTTAGCAGGGCAAACGAGCAGTACTTC
CASSLRGVSRANEQYF
>TRBD1|TRBJ1-3|16|NA|TRBV27
TGTGCCAGCAGTTTAAGAGGGGACAGGTTTGGAAACACCATATATTTT
CASSLRGDRFGNTIYF
>TRBD2|TRBJ2-1|16|NA|TRBV7-3
TGTGCCAGCAGCTTAATAGGGGCTAGCGGGGTCCCCGAGCAGTTCTTC
CASSLIGASGVPEQFF
>TRBD1|TRBJ2-1|16|NA|TRBV5-4
TGTGCCAGCAGCTCGCCGGGACAGGGGGCTCAAAATGAGCAGTTCTTC
CASSSPGQGAQNEQFF
>TRBD2|TRBJ2-1|14|NA|TRBV6-6
TGTGCCAGCAGTCGGACTAGTCTCTACAATGAGCAGTTCTTC
CASSRTSLYNEQFF
>NA|TRBJ2-5|17|NA|TRBV3-1/TRBV3-2
TGTGCCAGCAGCCCCGGGACGAAGAGCGGGTACCAAGAGACCCAGTACTTC
CASSPGTKSGYQETQYF
>NA|TRBJ1-1|14|NA|TRBV24-1
TGTGCCACCCAATCCCATGGCTCAAACACTGAAGCTTTCTTT
CATQSHGSNTEAFF
>TRBD1|TRBJ2-7|15|NA|TRBV5-4
TGTGCCAGCAGTTGGGACAGGGGTCCTATCTACGAGCAGTACTTC
CASSWDRGPIYEQYF